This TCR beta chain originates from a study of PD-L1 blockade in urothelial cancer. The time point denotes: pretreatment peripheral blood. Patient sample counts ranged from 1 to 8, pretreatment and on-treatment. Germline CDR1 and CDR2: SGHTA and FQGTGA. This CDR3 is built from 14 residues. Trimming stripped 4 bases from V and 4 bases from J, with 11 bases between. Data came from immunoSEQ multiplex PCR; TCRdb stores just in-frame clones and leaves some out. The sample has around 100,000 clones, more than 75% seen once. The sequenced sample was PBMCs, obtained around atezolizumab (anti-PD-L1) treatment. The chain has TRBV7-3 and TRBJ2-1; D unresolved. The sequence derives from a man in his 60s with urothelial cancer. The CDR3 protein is CASSSNADYNEQFF. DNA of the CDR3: TGTGCCAGCAGCTCCAACGCGGATTACAATGAGCAGTTCTTC.